The rows below give T cell receptor beta chains drawn from one sample of a study of response to subunit inactivated influenza vaccine. TCRdb fed the RT-PCR reads into MiXCR, producing one record per CDR3 protein. The data show 650,000 to 800,000 distinct CDR3 sequences, with about a fifth seen just once and roughly 11% held by the top ten. The source material was PBMCs from blood, sampled more than 4 days after vaccination. These receptors all come from a man aged 50-60 years who received an inactivated influenza vaccine. Each CDR3 is given with its conserved first and last residue. A D gene is named only where the DNA matches it firmly. Expanded clones are given a class, and other clones once, few, many or no size at all.

.	many	TRBV5-1	TRBJ1-6	CASSLDDGGINSPLHF	TGCGCCAGCAGCTTGGATGACGGGGGAATAAATTCACCCCTCCACTTT
.	.	TRBV20-1	TRBJ2-2	CSARGGGNGELFF	TGCAGTGCTAGAGGGGGAGGTAACGGGGAGCTGTTTTTT
TRBD2	few	TRBV20-1	TRBJ2-5	CSAGTGTRKKETQYF	TGCAGTGCTGGCACCGGGACTAGAAAGAAAGAGACCCAGTACTTC
TRBD1	few	TRBV3-1	TRBJ2-3	CASGTGRTDTQYF	TGTGCCAGTGGGACAGGGAGAACAGATACGCAGTATTTT
TRBD1	few	TRBV5-1	TRBJ2-3	CASGGQGAPDTQYF	TGCGCCAGTGGAGGACAGGGGGCCCCAGATACGCAGTATTTT
TRBD2	few	TRBV20-1	TRBJ2-3	CSASQSSGVTDTQYF	TGCAGTGCTAGTCAGTCTAGCGGGGTCACAGATACGCAGTATTTT
TRBD1	few	TRBV7-8	TRBJ1-5	CASSYGQNSGGRQHF	TGTGCCAGCAGCTACGGACAAAATTCAGGGGGCCGGCAGCATTTT
.	.	TRBV6-2/TRBV6-3	TRBJ2-1	CASSYDETSHYNEQFF	TGTGCCAGCAGTTACGACGAGACTAGTCACTACAATGAGCAGTTCTTC
.	few	TRBV12-3/TRBV12-4	TRBJ1-5	CASSLSLRSNQPQHF	TGTGCCAGCAGTTTATCACTGCGTAGCAATCAGCCCCAGCATTTT
.	.	TRBV6-1	TRBJ2-2	CASSESSSHNGELFF	TGTGCCAGCAGTGAATCCAGTTCACACAACGGGGAGCTGTTTTTT
.	.	TRBV5-1	TRBJ2-2	CASSLEQSPNTGELFF	TGCGCCAGCAGCTTGGAACAGTCCCCGAACACCGGGGAGCTGTTTTTT